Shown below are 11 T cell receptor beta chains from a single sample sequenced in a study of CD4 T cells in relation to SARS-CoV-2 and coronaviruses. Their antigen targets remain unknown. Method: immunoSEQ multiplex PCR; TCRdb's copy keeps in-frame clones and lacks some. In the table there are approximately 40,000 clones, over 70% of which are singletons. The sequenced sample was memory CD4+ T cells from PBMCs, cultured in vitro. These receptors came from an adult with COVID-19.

This CDR3 is CASSYSRGADTQYF. CDR3 sequence (DNA): TGTGCCAGCAGTTACTCTAGGGGGGCAGATACGCAGTATTTT. The V and J genes are TRBV6-6 and TRBJ2-3, with D tentatively TRBD1 or TRBD2 (6 bases each). Germline V gene lookup returns CDR1 MNHNY and CDR2 SVGAGI (reference sequence). V was trimmed by 0 bases and J by 4 bases, leaving 8 bases between them. The CDR3 consists of 14 residues.

Here the CDR3 DNA reads TGTGCCAGCAGTTACCGATCCGGGACTAGTGGATACGAGCAGTACTTC. Protein sequence: CASSYRSGTSGYEQYF. This chain uses TRBV6-6 with TRBJ2-7, with 8 bases that match TRBD2. Trimming at V came to 2 bases and at J to 4 bases, leaving 10 bases not matched to a gene. The germline V gene encodes CDR1 MNHNY and CDR2 SVGAGI (reference sequence). This CDR3 region has 16 residues.

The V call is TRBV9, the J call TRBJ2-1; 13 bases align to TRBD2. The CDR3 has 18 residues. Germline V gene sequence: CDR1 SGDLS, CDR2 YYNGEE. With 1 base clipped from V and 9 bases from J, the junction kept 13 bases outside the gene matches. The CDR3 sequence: CASSVLTSGRLLNGEQFF. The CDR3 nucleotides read TGTGCCAGCAGCGTACTGACTAGCGGGAGGTTACTTAACGGTGAGCAGTTCTTC.

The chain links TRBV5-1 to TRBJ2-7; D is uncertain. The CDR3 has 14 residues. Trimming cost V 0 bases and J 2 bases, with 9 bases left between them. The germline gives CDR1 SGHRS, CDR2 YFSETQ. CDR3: CASSLGNSAYEQYF. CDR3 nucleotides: TGCGCCAGCAGCTTGGGCAACAGTGCCTACGAGCAGTACTTC.

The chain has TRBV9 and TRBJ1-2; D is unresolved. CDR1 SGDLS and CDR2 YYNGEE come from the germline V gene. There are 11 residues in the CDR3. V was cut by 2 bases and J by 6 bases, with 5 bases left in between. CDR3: CASSVLDGYTF. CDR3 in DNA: TGTGCCAGCAGCGTCCTGGATGGCTACACCTTC.

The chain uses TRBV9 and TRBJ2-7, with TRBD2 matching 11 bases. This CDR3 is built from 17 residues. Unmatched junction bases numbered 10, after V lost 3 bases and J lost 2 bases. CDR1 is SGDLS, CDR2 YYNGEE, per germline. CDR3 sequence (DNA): TGTGCCAGCAGCGGAGGGTTCGGGACTAGCGGCCCCTACGAGCAGTACTTC. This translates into CASSGGFGTSGPYEQYF.

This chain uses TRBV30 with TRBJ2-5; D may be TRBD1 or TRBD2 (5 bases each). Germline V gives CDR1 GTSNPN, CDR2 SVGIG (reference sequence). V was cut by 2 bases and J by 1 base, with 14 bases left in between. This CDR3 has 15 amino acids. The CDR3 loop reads CAWSSLWGPQETQYF. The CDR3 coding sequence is TGTGCCTGGAGTTCCCTTTGGGGACCCCAAGAGACCCAGTACTTC. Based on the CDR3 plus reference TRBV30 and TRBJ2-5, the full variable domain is SQTIHQWPATLVQPVGSPLSLECTVEGTSNPNLYWYRQAAGRGLQLLFYSVGIGQISSEVPQNLSASRPQDRQFILSSKKLLLSDSGFYLCAWSSLWGPQETQYFGPGTRLLVL.

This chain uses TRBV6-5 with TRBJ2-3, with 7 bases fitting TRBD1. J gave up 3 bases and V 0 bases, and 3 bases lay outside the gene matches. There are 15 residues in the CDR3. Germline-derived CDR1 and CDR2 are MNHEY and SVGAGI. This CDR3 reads CASSYSSRGTDTQYF. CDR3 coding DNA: TGTGCCAGCAGTTACTCATCCAGGGGGACAGATACGCAGTATTTT.

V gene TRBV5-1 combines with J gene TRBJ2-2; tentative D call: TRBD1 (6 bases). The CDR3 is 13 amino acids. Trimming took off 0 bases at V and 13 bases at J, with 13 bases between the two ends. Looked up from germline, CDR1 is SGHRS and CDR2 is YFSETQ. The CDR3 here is CASSLAGQGWLFF. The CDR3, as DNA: TGCGCCAGCAGCTTGGCCGGGCAGGGGTGGCTGTTTTTT.

The CDR3 DNA sequence: TGTGCCAGCAGCTTACAAGCCGGGACTAGCGGGCCAGATACGCAGTATTTT. This codes for CASSLQAGTSGPDTQYF. The rearrangement joins TRBV7-3 to TRBJ2-3, with 12 bases that match TRBD2. V dropped 2 bases and J dropped 4; count of bases not matched to a gene: 7. Germline CDR1 reads SGHTA; CDR2 reads FQGTGA. The CDR3 extends over 17 amino acids.

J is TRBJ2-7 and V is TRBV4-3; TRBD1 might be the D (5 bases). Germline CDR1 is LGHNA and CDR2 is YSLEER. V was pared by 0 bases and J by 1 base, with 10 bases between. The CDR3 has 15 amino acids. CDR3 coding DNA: TGCGCCAGCAGCCAAGAATGGGCAGGGTCCTACGAGCAGTACTTC. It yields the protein CASSQEWAGSYEQYF.